The clone carrying this T cell receptor (beta chain) has a count of ten or more. MiXCR, applied by TCRdb to the 5' RACE reads, yields one record per CDR3 protein. The profile covers roughly 60,000 distinct CDR3 sequences, with approximately 7% appearing a single time and 40% to 45% taken by the ten largest. The CDR3 sequence is 16 residues long. From germline, CDR1 is SGHRS and CDR2 YFSETQ. The V gene lost 2 bases and the J gene lost 0 bases, with 14 bases spanning the gap. This entry belongs to a study of T cells after yellow fever vaccination. The source material was CD8+ T cells sorted from PBMCs, sampled on the day of the first yellow fever vaccination. The J gene is TRBJ1-1, the V gene TRBV5-1; D not resolved. The clonotype was recovered from a man aged 18 to 29 who received the YFV17D yellow fever vaccine. The CDR3 coding sequence is TGCGCCAGCAGCTTCCCGGATAGAACTTTGAACACTGAAGCTTTCTTT. Translated: CASSFPDRTLNTEAFF.